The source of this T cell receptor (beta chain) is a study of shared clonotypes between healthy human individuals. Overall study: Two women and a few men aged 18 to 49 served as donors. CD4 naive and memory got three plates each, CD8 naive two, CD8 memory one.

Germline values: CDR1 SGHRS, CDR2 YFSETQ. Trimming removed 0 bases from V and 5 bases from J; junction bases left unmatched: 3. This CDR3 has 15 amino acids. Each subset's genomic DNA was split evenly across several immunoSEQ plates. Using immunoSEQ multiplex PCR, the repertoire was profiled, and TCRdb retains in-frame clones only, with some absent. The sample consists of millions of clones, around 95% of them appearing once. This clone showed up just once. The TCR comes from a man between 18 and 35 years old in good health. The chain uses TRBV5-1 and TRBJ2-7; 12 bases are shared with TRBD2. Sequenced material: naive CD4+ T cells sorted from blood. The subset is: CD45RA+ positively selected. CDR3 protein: CASSLGASGRDEQYF. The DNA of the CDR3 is TGCGCCAGCAGCTTGGGGGCTAGCGGGAGGGACGAGCAGTACTTC. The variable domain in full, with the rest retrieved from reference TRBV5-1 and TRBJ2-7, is KAGVTQTPRYLIKTRGQQVTLSCSPISGHRSVSWYQQTPGQGLQFLFEYFSETQRNKGNFPGRFSGRQFSNSRSEMNVSTLELGDSALYLCASSLGASGRDEQYFGPGTRLTVT.